Sequencing of this T cell receptor (beta chain) was carried out in a study of CD8 T cells in ankylosing spondylitis. Study outcomes and limitations: Significantly higher representation of disease-linked clones was reported for matched ankylosing spondylitis synovial fluid. Those disease-linked clones were CD8+; they were also relatively rare in peripheral blood.

Construction of TCR beta libraries was performed using quantitative 5'-RACE with molecular barcodes. Using its own MiXCR run on the 5' RACE reads, TCRdb lists one record per CDR3 protein. This sample has fewer than 350,000 distinct CDR3 sequences, with around a tenth found just once. There are many counts of this clonotype. Its antigen is still unknown. The V end lost 4 bases, the J end lost 10 bases, and 14 bases lay between the germline ends. Germline-derived CDR1 and CDR2 are MNHEY and SMNVEV (reference sequence). CDR3 size: 14 residues. V usage is TRBV27 and J usage is TRBJ1-6; the D gene is possibly TRBD1 (6 bases). This TCR derives from a female donor with ankylosing spondylitis or in good health (not recorded which). Sequencing used blood, either unsorted or a sorted T cell fraction (not recorded which). In nucleotides, the CDR3 is TGTGCCAGCAGTTCCACAGGGTCGGGGTCACCCCTCCACTTT. This translates into CASSSTGSGSPLHF.